These 32 T cell receptor beta chains were all obtained from the same sample, sequenced in a study of T cells of healthy individuals (dated by TCRdb to 2016 to 2019). Library preparation was by 5' RACE. The instrument was an Illumina MiSeq. TCRdb cleaned the public reads at Q25 with fastp, built clones with MiXCR and kept in-frame beta chains. Under each unique CDR3 protein, matching rows form one entry showing the most common genes and DNA. This sample holds fewer than 75,000 distinct CDR3 sequences; around 16% were observed only once. The top ten hold approximately 4.7% of the sample. The receptors come from a human donor in good health.

This clonotype was seen at least ten times. V gene TRBV6-4 combines with J gene TRBJ2-1, with D unresolved. Germline lookup yields CDR1 MRHNA and CDR2 SNTAGT. The V end was cut by 4 bases, the J end by 5 bases, with 9 bases between. The CDR3 runs to 13 residues. Here the CDR3 DNA reads TGTGCCAGCAGTGTGCAGGAGAACAATGAGCAGTTCTTC. The encoded protein is CASSVQENNEQFF.

This clonotype was counted ten times or more. This chain uses TRBV24-1 with TRBJ2-6; D uncertain. Germline CDR1 is KGHDR and CDR2 is SFDVKD. This CDR3 spans 16 amino acids. Trimming took 0 bases from V and 2 from J, leaving 7 bases between them. As DNA, the CDR3 is TGTGCCACCAGTGATTTGAAGGGCCCTGGGGCCAACGTCCTGACTTTC. Residues: CATSDLKGPGANVLTF.

This clonotype appeared many times. The chain is built from TRBV6-2 or TRBV6-3 and TRBJ2-1, with 12 positions matching TRBD2. V lost 6 bases, J lost 5 bases, and 8 bases stayed unmatched. The length of the CDR3 is 16 residues. Germline loops: CDR1 MNHEY, CDR2 SVGEGT. DNA of the CDR3: TGTGCCAGCAGGCCACTAGCGGGAGGACGCGACAATGAGCAGTTCTTC. Translating it yields CASRPLAGGRDNEQFF.

This clonotype was recorded many times. The chain has TRBV29-1 and TRBJ1-4, with D possibly being TRBD1 (6 bases). This CDR3 has 14 residues. V was clipped by 3 bases and J by 5 bases, with 13 bases between them. Germline CDR1 is SQVTM and CDR2 is ANQGSEA. The CDR3 coding sequence is TGCAGCGTTGATAACAGGGAGGGGAATGAAAAACTGTTTTTT. As protein: CSVDNREGNEKLFF.

This clonotype is categorized as medium-sized. This chain joins TRBV5-6 and TRBJ1-2; no clear D. V lost 3 bases to trimming and J lost 6 bases, with 0 bases between them. CDR1 is SGHDT and CDR2 is YYEEEE in the germline V gene. This CDR3 has 9 amino acids. CDR3 nucleotide sequence: TGTGCCAGCAGCTATGGCTACACCTTC. It encodes CASSYGYTF.

This rearrangement joins TRBV5-5 to TRBJ1-5; 8 bases are shared with TRBD1. Unmatched junction bases numbered 12, after V lost 4 bases and J lost 12 bases. The CDR3 runs 14 residues. CDR1 is SGHKS and CDR2 is YYEKEE in the germline V gene (reference sequence). The CDR3 spells CASSLTGAGGHQHF. In nucleotides, the CDR3 is TGTGCCAGCAGCCTGACAGGGGCGGGAGGACACCAGCATTTT.

The V and J genes are TRBV5-1 and TRBJ2-1; 11 bases are a match to TRBD1. The CDR3 is 15 residues long. Germline values: CDR1 SGHRS, CDR2 YFSETQ. The V and J ends lost 2 bases and 6 bases, in that order; junction bases with no gene match: 4. CDR3 amino acids: CASSLLGQGVNEQFF. The DNA for the CDR3 is TGCGCCAGCAGCTTACTGGGACAGGGGGTCAATGAGCAGTTCTTC.

This clonotype was counted ten times or more. This chain connects TRBV6-2 or TRBV6-3 to TRBJ1-3; D gene uncertain. Trimming cost V 1 base and J 2 bases, with 3 bases left between them. There are 13 residues in the CDR3. CDR1 is MNHEY and CDR2 is SVGEGT in the germline V gene. The CDR3 here is CASSYYPGNTIYF. CDR3 DNA: TGTGCCAGCAGTTACTATCCTGGAAACACCATATATTTT.

There are a few counts of this clonotype. The chain employs TRBV29-1 and TRBJ1-1; D is unclear. Germline V gene sequence: CDR1 SQVTM, CDR2 ANQGSEA. Trimming removed 4 bases at V and 6 bases at J, with 9 bases between. CDR3 length: 11 amino acids. The CDR3 protein is CSVAGSSEAFF. The CDR3 nucleotides read TGCAGCGTTGCCGGGAGTTCTGAAGCTTTCTTT.

The chain couples TRBV4-1 to TRBJ2-1; D is perhaps TRBD1 (7 bases). CDR1 MGHRA and CDR2 YSYEKL come from the germline V gene. CDR3 size: 19 residues. V lost 4 bases to trimming and J lost 3 bases, with 25 bases between them. CDR3 in amino acids: CASSPSQGGYNERYNEQFF. CDR3 nucleotide sequence: TGCGCCAGCAGCCCATCGCAGGGGGGCTACAATGAGCGCTACAATGAGCAGTTCTTC.

This clonotype has at least ten counts. The CDR3 bases are TGTGCCATCAGTGAGCGGGGGCAGTGGGACTATGGCTACACCTTC. This translates into CAISERGQWDYGYTF. The rearrangement joins TRBV10-3 to TRBJ1-2; weak D call: TRBD1 (6 bases). The V end lost 2 bases, the J end lost 3 bases, and 13 bases lay between the germline ends. Germline V CDR1 and CDR2: ENHRY, SYGVKD. The CDR3 has 15 residues.

The sample holds a few counts of this clonotype. The chain has TRBV5-1 and TRBJ2-1, with TRBD2 identical over 11 bases. In germline, CDR1 is SGHRS, CDR2 YFSETQ. This CDR3 has 18 residues. V was clipped by 1 base and J by 5 bases; unmatched bases: 11. The CDR3 loop reads CASSLTLTGTSGNNEQFF. For the CDR3, the DNA is TGCGCCAGCAGCTTGACCCTTACCGGGACTAGCGGCAACAATGAGCAGTTCTTC.

This rearrangement joins TRBV20-1 to TRBJ2-5; 10 bases are a match to TRBD1. The germline gives CDR1 DFQATT, CDR2 SNEGSKA (reference sequence). The ends lost 6 bases at V and 2 bases at J; junction bases unmatched: 6. The CDR3 totals 14 residues. CDR3 sequence: CSAQGQGIQETQYF. The CDR3 nucleotides read TGCAGTGCGCAGGGACAGGGGATTCAAGAGACCCAGTACTTC.

This chain joins TRBV6-5 and TRBJ1-1; D is perhaps TRBD1 (5 bases). V lost 2 bases, J lost 0 bases, and 10 bases lay in between. This CDR3 spans 15 amino acids. Germline-derived CDR1 and CDR2 are MNHEY and SVGAGI. The DNA of the CDR3 is TGTGCCAGCAGTTACGGGGGGGAGATGAACACTGAAGCTTTCTTT. This sequence encodes CASSYGGEMNTEAFF.

This clonotype was counted only a few times. This chain connects TRBV29-1 to TRBJ2-7; 9 bases are a match to TRBD1. V gave up 6 bases and J gave up 6 bases; unmatched junction bases: 9. The CDR3 extends over 13 amino acids. From germline, CDR1 is SQVTM and CDR2 ANQGSEA. The CDR3 protein is CSVVIQGAIEQYF. CDR3 DNA sequence: TGCAGCGTGGTGATACAGGGGGCGATCGAGCAGTACTTC.

The sample holds many counts of this clonotype. CDR3: CASSPPGQQETQYF. The DNA for the CDR3 is TGTGCCAGCTCACCACCCGGCCAGCAAGAGACCCAGTACTTC. V and J are TRBV18 and TRBJ2-5; D is undetermined. Trimming took 0 bases from V and 2 from J, leaving 7 bases between them. This CDR3 has 14 residues. The germline V gene encodes CDR1 KGHSH and CDR2 LQKENI.

This clonotype was seen repeatedly, ten times or more. This rearrangement joins TRBV7-9 to TRBJ2-3; D remains unclear. V was cut by 5 bases and J by 4 bases, with 10 bases left in between. The CDR3 runs to 13 residues. From germline, CDR1 is SEHNR and CDR2 FQNEAQ (reference sequence). In DNA form, the CDR3 reads TGTGCCAGCAGCCATCGATCACCAGATACGCAGTATTTT. Protein product: CASSHRSPDTQYF.

The chain couples TRBV10-2 to TRBJ1-3, with TRBD1 identical over 9 bases. Germline V gene data show CDR1 as WSHSY and CDR2 as SAAADI. CDR3 length: 15 residues. The J segment lost 4 bases and the V segment lost 6 bases, leaving 7 bases of the junction unmatched. CDR3 protein: CASRAGQGAGNTIYF. In nucleotides, the CDR3 is TGCGCCAGCAGAGCGGGACAGGGTGCGGGAAACACCATATATTTT.

This clonotype was seen repeatedly, ten times or more. The CDR3 reads CSATATSGQETQYF. In DNA, the CDR3 is TGCAGTGCAACTGCTACTAGCGGCCAAGAGACCCAGTACTTC. J is TRBJ2-5 and V is TRBV20-1, with TRBD2 matching over 8 bases. CDR3 length equals 14 residues. Germline assignment: CDR1 DFQATT and CDR2 SNEGSKA (reference sequence). The junction had 7 bases not matched to a gene; V was cut back by 6 bases and J by 1 base.

The V gene is TRBV11-2, the J gene TRBJ2-1; D could derive from TRBD1 or TRBD2 (6 bases each). Trimming took off 5 bases at V and 5 bases at J, with 16 bases between the two ends. The length of the CDR3 is 15 residues. CDR1 is SGHAT, CDR2 FQNNGV, per germline. CDR3 sequence reads: CASSLRGRGDNEQFF. CDR3 coding DNA: TGTGCCAGCAGCCTCCGGGGGCGGGGAGACAATGAGCAGTTCTTC.

The rearrangement links TRBV30 to TRBJ1-1, with a tentative D call TRBD1 (6 bases). The CDR3 is 13 residues long. Germline assignment: CDR1 GTSNPN and CDR2 SVGIG (reference sequence). The germline V and J ends were trimmed by 4 bases and 0 bases, with 9 bases remaining between them. The CDR3 spells CAWTGQMNTEAFF. The CDR3 region has the DNA TGTGCCTGGACCGGACAGATGAACACTGAAGCTTTCTTT.

This clonotype was counted at least ten times. The chain is built from TRBV9 and TRBJ1-2; D is uncertain. The CDR3 spans 14 residues. The germline V gene encodes CDR1 SGDLS and CDR2 YYNGEE. V was pared by 0 bases and J by 5 bases, with 11 bases between. The CDR3 sequence: CASSVDHSGYGYTF. The CDR3 DNA reads as TGTGCCAGCAGCGTAGATCATTCGGGTTATGGCTACACCTTC.

This clonotype was observed many times. DNA for the CDR3: TGTGCCAGCAGCGGGAATAGCCGGGAGACCCAGTACTTC. It yields the protein CASSGNSRETQYF. The chain recombines TRBV9 with TRBJ2-5, with unresolved D. The CDR3 is 13 amino acids. V lost 3 bases, J lost 5 bases, and 11 bases lay in between. Germline V lookup: CDR1 SGDLS, CDR2 YYNGEE. The entire variable domain, with the rest obtained from reference TRBV9 and TRBJ2-5, is as follows: DSGVTQTPKHLITATGQRVTLRCSPRSGDLSVYWYQQSLDQGLQFLIQYYNGEERAKGNILERFSAQQFPDLHSELNLSSLELGDSALYFCASSGNSRETQYFGPGTRLLVL.

The sample holds a few counts of this clonotype. V is TRBV12-3 or TRBV12-4 and J is TRBJ1-2; D not certain. The CDR3 sequence is 16 residues long. The V gene lost 3 bases and the J gene lost 2 bases, with 16 bases spanning the gap. The CDR3 region is CASSLRADPLNYGYTF. The CDR3, as DNA: TGTGCCAGCAGTTTGAGGGCAGATCCGTTAAACTATGGCTACACCTTC.

This clonotype has ten or more counts. V gene TRBV18 combines with J gene TRBJ1-1, with no clear D. The ends were cut back, 3 bases at V and 0 bases at J, with 5 bases in the middle. The germline gives CDR1 KGHSH, CDR2 LQKENI. The CDR3 is 13 residues long. The CDR3 DNA reads as TGTGCCAGCTCACCTGGGCTGAACACTGAAGCTTTCTTT. Encoded protein: CASSPGLNTEAFF. The variable domain in full, with the rest retrieved from reference TRBV18 and TRBJ1-1, is NAGVMQNPRHLVRRRGQEARLRCSPMKGHSHVYWYRQLPEEGLKFMVYLQKENIIDESGMPKERFSAEFPKEGPSILRIQQVVRGDSAAYFCASSPGLNTEAFFGQGTRLTVV.

This clonotype was recorded at least ten times. This chain joins TRBV12-3 or TRBV12-4 and TRBJ1-5; D ambiguous. The CDR3 consists of 12 residues. Trimming removed 6 bases from V and 8 bases from J, with 11 bases in between. This chain's CDR3 is CASRVWFEPQHF. The CDR3 DNA reads TGTGCCAGCAGGGTTTGGTTTGAGCCCCAGCATTTT.

This clonotype showed up many times. The CDR3 spells CASSYSGRSSYNSPLHF. DNA of the CDR3: TGTGCCAGCAGTTACTCAGGGCGTAGCTCCTATAATTCACCCCTCCACTTT. The chain has TRBV6-5 and TRBJ1-6; D remains unclear. The V end was cut by 0 bases, the J end by 0 bases, with 9 bases between. Per the germline V gene, CDR1 is MNHEY and CDR2 is SVGAGI. CDR3 size: 17 residues.

This clonotype was found a few times. The chain has TRBV20-1 and TRBJ2-7; TRBD1 agrees at 7 bases. The germline V gene encodes CDR1 DFQATT and CDR2 SNEGSKA (reference sequence). The CDR3 length is 15 residues. J was trimmed by 5 bases and V by 6 bases; bases with no gene match: 16. The CDR3, as DNA: TGCAGTGCAAACGTAGGGACAGAAGTAGGCGACGAGCAGTACTTC. This gives the protein CSANVGTEVGDEQYF.

This clonotype appeared a few times. This chain connects TRBV25-1 to TRBJ1-2; D ambiguous. Trimming stripped 3 bases from V and 5 bases from J, with 7 bases between. The CDR3 extends over 12 amino acids. Germline CDR1 MGHDK, CDR2 SYGVNS. In DNA form, the CDR3 reads TGTGCCAGCAGTGACTCGTCATATGGCTACACCTTC. It is translated as CASSDSSYGYTF.

This clonotype was counted at least ten times. The chain is built from TRBV10-2 and TRBJ2-7; no definite D call. V shed 0 bases and J shed 5 bases, with 5 bases lying between them. Germline CDR1 reads WSHSY; CDR2 reads SAAADI. CDR3 length equals 12 residues. CDR3 DNA sequence: TGCGCCAGCAGTGAGTCGATTAACGAGCAGTACTTC. Translation gives CASSESINEQYF.

The chain couples TRBV5-1 to TRBJ2-3; D possibly corresponds to TRBD1 (6 bases). Germline V gene data show CDR1 as SGHRS and CDR2 as YFSETQ. The CDR3 spans 15 residues. With 0 bases removed from V and 2 bases from J, the gap between germline ends came to 10 bases. CDR3 DNA: TGCGCCAGCAGCTTGGCGGACAGTCCCACAGATACGCAGTATTTT. This codes for CASSLADSPTDTQYF.

This clonotype was observed a handful of times. V and J are TRBV11-1 and TRBJ2-7; possibly TRBD1 or TRBD2 for D (5 bases each). The CDR3 spans 14 residues. V lost 3 bases to trimming and J lost 2 bases, with 11 bases between them. Germline CDR1 is SGHAT and CDR2 is FQDESV (reference sequence). DNA of the CDR3: TGTGCCAGCAGCTTTAATGAGGGGCCCTACGAGCAGTACTTC. It encodes CASSFNEGPYEQYF. Using reference TRBV11-1 and TRBJ2-7 for the parts outside the CDR3, the full variable domain is EAEVAQSPRYKITEKSQAVAFWCDPISGHATLYWYRQILGQGPELLVQFQDESVVDDSQLPKDRFSAERLKGVDSTLKIQPAELGDSAMYLCASSFNEGPYEQYFGPGTRLTVT.